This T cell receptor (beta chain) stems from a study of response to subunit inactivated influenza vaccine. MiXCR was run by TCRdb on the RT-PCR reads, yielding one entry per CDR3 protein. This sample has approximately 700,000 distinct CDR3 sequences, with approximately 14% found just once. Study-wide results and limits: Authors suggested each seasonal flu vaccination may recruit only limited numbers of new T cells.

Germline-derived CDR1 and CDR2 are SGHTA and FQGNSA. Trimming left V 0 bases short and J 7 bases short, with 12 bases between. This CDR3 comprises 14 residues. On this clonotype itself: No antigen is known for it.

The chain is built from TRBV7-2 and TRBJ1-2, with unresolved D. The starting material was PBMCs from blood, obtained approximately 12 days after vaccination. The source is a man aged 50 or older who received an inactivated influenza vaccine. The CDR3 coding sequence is TGTGCCAGCAGCTTAGCGGGCGGGGAGGGTGGCTACACCTTC. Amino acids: CASSLAGGEGGYTF.